Below are 6 T cell receptor beta chains sequenced from a single sample in a study of blood T cell repertoires in COVID-19. Clones were sequenced by immunoSEQ multiplex PCR, and TCRdb holds only the in-frame ones, with some missing. The sample consists of around 230,000 clones, 70% to 85% of them appearing once. Sequenced: peripheral blood. All receptors derive from a woman older than 75 with acute or convalescent COVID-19.

The chain uses TRBV6-2 or TRBV6-3 and TRBJ2-1; the match to TRBD1 covers 10 bases. Germline CDR1 reads MNHEY; CDR2 reads SVGEGT. The CDR3 consists of 17 residues. Losses at the gene ends were 0 bases for V and 7 bases for J; bases not matched to a gene: 9. The DNA of the CDR3 is TGTGCCAGCAGTTACTCGATGGGACAGGGGAGATCGAATGAGCAGTTCTTC. Translating gives CASSYSMGQGRSNEQFF.

The chain couples TRBV6-5 to TRBJ2-7; no firm D call. The CDR3 length is 14 residues. The germline V and J ends were trimmed by 2 bases and 0 bases, with 8 bases remaining between them. Germline CDR1 is MNHEY and CDR2 is SVGAGI. The CDR3 sequence: CASSYGRSSYEQYF. The CDR3 coding sequence is TGTGCCAGCAGTTACGGTCGGAGCTCCTACGAGCAGTACTTC.

The chain combines TRBV28 with TRBJ1-5; a weak D match, TRBD1 (5 bases). Trimming took 4 bases from V and 4 from J, leaving 8 bases between them. The germline V gene has CDR1 MDHEN and CDR2 SYDVKM. The CDR3 is 13 amino acids. As DNA, the CDR3 is TGTGCCAGCAGTTGGCAGGGTAATCAGCCCCAGCATTTT. Translated, it gives CASSWQGNQPQHF.

This rearrangement joins TRBV3-1 (or the pseudogene TRBV3-2) to TRBJ1-1, with D tentatively TRBD1 (5 bases). V dropped 4 bases and J dropped 5 bases, with 17 bases sitting between them. This CDR3 has 15 residues. Germline CDR1 and CDR2: LGHDT and YNNKEL (reference sequence). In nucleotides, the CDR3 is TGTGCCAGCAGCCGGGGGGGAGGGCAAAGGACTGAAGCTTTCTTT. Translation gives CASSRGGGQRTEAFF.

J is TRBJ1-1 and V is TRBV28; 10 nucleotides align to TRBD1. CDR1 and CDR2 from the germline V gene are MDHEN and SYDVKM. The junction had 12 bases not matched to a gene; V was cut back by 5 bases and J by 6 bases. The CDR3 sequence is 16 residues long. CDR3: CASSLPGQGMSSEAFF. Here the CDR3 DNA reads TGTGCCAGCAGTCTACCGGGACAGGGGATGAGTTCTGAAGCTTTCTTT.

V usage is TRBV29-1 and J usage is TRBJ2-5, with a possible D match to TRBD2 (6 bases). Trimming removed 8 bases at V and 4 bases at J, with 17 bases between. Germline CDR1 and CDR2: SQVTM and ANQGSEA. The CDR3 has 13 residues. CDR3 region: CSTGDSWGETQYF. CDR3 in DNA: TGCAGCACGGGGGACTCCTGGGGAGAGACCCAGTACTTC.